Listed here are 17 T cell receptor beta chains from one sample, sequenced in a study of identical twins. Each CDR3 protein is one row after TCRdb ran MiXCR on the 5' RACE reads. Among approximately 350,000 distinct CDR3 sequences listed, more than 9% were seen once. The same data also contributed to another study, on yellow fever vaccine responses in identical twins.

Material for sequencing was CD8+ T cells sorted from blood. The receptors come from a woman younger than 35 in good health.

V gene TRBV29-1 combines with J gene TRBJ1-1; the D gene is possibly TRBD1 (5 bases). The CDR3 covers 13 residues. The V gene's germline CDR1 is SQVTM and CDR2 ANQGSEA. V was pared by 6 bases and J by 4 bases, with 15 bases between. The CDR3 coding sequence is TGCAGCGTAGGGCCCGCAGGGTTCACTGAAGCTTTCTTT. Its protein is CSVGPAGFTEAFF.

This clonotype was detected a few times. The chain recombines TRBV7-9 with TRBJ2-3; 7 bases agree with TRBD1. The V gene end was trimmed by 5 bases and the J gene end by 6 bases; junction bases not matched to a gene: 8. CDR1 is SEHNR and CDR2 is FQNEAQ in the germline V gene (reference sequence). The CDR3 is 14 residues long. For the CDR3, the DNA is TGTGCCAGCAGCGCCCCGACAGGGCCGGATACGCAGTATTTT. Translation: CASSAPTGPDTQYF. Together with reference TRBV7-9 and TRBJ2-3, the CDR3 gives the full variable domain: DTGVSQNPRHKITKRGQNVTFRCDPISEHNRLYWYRQTLGQGPEFLTYFQNEAQLEKSRLLSDRFSAERPKGSFSTLEIQRTEQGDSAMYLCASSAPTGPDTQYFGPGTRLTVL.

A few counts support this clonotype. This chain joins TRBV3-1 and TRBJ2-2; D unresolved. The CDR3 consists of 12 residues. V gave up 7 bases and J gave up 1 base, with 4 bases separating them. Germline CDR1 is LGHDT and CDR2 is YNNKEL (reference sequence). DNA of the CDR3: TGTGCCAGCACCCTGAACACCGGGGAGCTGTTTTTT. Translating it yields CASTLNTGELFF.

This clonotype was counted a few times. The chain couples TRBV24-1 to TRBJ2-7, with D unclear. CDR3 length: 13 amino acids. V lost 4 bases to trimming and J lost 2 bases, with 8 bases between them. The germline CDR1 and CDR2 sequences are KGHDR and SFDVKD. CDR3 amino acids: CATSDRKAYEQYF. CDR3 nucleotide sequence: TGTGCCACCAGTGACAGAAAAGCCTACGAGCAGTACTTC.

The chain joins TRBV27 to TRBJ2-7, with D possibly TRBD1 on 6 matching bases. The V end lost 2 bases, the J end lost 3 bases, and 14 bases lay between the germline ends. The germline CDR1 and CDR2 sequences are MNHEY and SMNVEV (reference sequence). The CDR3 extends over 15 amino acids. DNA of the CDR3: TGTGCCAGCAGTTTAAATCCCAGGGGTTTCTACGAGCAGTACTTC. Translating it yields CASSLNPRGFYEQYF.

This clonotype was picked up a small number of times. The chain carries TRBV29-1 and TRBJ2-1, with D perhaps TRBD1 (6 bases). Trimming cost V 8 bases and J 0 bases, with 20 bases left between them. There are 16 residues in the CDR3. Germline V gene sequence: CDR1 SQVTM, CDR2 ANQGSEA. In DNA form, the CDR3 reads TGCAGCCCACTTAGTATGGAGACAGGCTCCTACAATGAGCAGTTCTTC. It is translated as CSPLSMETGSYNEQFF.

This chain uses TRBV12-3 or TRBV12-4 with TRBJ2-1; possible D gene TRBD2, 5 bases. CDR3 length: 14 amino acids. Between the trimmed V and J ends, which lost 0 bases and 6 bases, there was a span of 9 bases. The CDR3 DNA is TGTGCCAGCAGTTTAGCCTCCGGGGTCAATGAGCAGTTCTTC. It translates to CASSLASGVNEQFF.

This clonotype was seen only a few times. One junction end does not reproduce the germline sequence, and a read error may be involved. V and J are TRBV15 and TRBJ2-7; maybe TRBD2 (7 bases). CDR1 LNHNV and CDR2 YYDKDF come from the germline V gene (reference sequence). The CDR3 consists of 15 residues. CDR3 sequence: CATSRDRGGAYEQYF. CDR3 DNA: TGTGCCACCAGCAGAGATCGTGGGGGGGCTTACGAACAGTACTTC.

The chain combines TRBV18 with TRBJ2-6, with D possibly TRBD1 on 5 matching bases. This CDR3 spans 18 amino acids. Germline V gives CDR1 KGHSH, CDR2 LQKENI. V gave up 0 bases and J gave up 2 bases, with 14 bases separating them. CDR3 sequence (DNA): TGTGCCAGCTCACCACCAGCCAGGGATACGCCTGGGGCCAACGTCCTGACTTTC. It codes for CASSPPARDTPGANVLTF. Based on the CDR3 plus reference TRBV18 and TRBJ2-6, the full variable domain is NAGVMQNPRHLVRRRGQEARLRCSPMKGHSHVYWYRQLPEEGLKFMVYLQKENIIDESGMPKERFSAEFPKEGPSILRIQQVVRGDSAAYFCASSPPARDTPGANVLTFGAGSRLTVL.

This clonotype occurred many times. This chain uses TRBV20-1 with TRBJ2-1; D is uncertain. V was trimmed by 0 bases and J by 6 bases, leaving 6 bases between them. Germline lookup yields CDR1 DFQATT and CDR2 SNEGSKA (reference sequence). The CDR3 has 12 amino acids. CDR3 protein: CSARDLGNEQFF. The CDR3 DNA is TGCAGTGCTAGAGATCTGGGCAATGAGCAGTTCTTC.

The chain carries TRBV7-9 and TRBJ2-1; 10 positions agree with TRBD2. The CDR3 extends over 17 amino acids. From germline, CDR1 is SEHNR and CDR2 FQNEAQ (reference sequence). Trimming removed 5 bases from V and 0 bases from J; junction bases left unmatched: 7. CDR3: CASSLSGGFPSYNEQFF. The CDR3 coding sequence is TGTGCCAGCAGCCTTAGCGGGGGGTTTCCCTCCTACAATGAGCAGTTCTTC.

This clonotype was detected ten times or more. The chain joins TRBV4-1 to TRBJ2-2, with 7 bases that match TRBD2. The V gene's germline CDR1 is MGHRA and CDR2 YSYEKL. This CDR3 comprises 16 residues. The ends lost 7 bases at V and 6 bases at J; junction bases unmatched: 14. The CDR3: CASTPSGAEGSGELFF. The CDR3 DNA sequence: TGCGCCAGCACCCCAAGCGGGGCCGAGGGGTCCGGGGAGCTGTTTTTT.

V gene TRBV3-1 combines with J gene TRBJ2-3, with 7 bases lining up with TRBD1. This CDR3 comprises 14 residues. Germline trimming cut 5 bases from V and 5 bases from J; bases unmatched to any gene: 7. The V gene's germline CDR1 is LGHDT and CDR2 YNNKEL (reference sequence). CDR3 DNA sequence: TGTGCCAGCAGCAAGGGGGCCGGTAGAGATACGCAGTATTTT. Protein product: CASSKGAGRDTQYF.

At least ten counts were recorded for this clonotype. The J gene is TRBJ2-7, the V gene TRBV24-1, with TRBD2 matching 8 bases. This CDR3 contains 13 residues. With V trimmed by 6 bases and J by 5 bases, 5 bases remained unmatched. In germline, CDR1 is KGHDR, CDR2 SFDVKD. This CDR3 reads CATSTSGRDEQYV. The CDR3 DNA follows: TGTGCCACCAGTACCTCCGGGAGGGACGAGCAGTACGTC.

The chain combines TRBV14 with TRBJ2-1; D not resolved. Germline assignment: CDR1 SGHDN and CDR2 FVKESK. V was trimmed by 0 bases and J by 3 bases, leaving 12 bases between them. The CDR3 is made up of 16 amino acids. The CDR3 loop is CASSQDVGYVYNEQFF. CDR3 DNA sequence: TGTGCCAGCAGCCAAGATGTGGGGTATGTCTACAATGAGCAGTTCTTC.

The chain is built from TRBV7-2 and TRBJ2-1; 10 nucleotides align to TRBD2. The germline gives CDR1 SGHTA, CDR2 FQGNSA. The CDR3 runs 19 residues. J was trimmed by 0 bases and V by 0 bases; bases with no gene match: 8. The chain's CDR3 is CASSLASGGFTSSYNEQFF. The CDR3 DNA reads TGTGCCAGCAGCTTAGCTAGCGGGGGGTTTACGAGCTCCTACAATGAGCAGTTCTTC.

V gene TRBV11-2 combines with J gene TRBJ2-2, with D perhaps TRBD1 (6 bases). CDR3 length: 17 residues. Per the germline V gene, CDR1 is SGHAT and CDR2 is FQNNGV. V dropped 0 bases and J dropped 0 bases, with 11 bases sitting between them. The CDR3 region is CASSLEGGVPNTGELFF. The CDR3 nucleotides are TGTGCCAGCAGCTTAGAAGGGGGTGTCCCGAACACCGGGGAGCTGTTTTTT.